One and the same sample provided the 22 T cell receptor beta chains below, sequenced in a study of T cell repertoires in aging, cancer and after chemotherapy. TRB rearrangements spanning V, D and J were amplified using mixed TRB-A/B primers. A single record per CDR3 protein comes from TCRdb applying MiXCR to the multiplex PCR reads. This sample carries about 3,200 distinct CDR3 sequences, 40% to 50% of them seen once, and the ten largest clones take about 35%. TCR beta rearrangements were amplified from peripheral blood genomic DNA. Sequenced material: blood. The receptors here all came from a human donor with a blood cancer.

There are a few counts of this clonotype. V and J are TRBV18 and TRBJ2-2; D unresolved. The CDR3 spans 16 residues. CDR1 KGHSH and CDR2 LQKENI come from the germline V gene. The V and J ends lost 3 bases and 6 bases respectively, with 17 bases between them. CDR3 in amino acids: CASSPFKGPGAGELFF. Here the CDR3 DNA reads TGTGCCAGCTCACCGTTTAAGGGTCCTGGTGCCGGGGAGCTGTTTTTT.

The V call is TRBV5-5, the J call TRBJ2-7; no definite D call. The germline V gene has CDR1 SGHKS and CDR2 YYEKEE (reference sequence). V was shortened by 1 base and J by 3 bases, with 14 bases between the two germline ends. The CDR3 spans 15 residues. As DNA, the CDR3 is TGTGCCAGCAGCTTGACCCCCAGTTCCGGCTACGAGCAGTACTTC. This encodes CASSLTPSSGYEQYF.

The rearrangement links TRBV20-1 to TRBJ2-5; 8 positions agree with TRBD2. This CDR3 has 15 residues. The trim removed 2 bases at V and 1 base at J, leaving 6 bases unmatched. Germline V gives CDR1 DFQATT, CDR2 SNEGSKA (reference sequence). CDR3 protein: CSARKAGVLQETQYF. In DNA form, the CDR3 reads TGCAGTGCTAGAAAAGCGGGAGTACTCCAAGAGACCCAGTACTTC.

V and J are TRBV27 and TRBJ2-3; 10 bases are shared with TRBD2. The CDR3 has 15 residues. Germline V gene data show CDR1 as MNHEY and CDR2 as SMNVEV (reference sequence). V was pared by 6 bases and J by 2 bases, with 5 bases of the junction left unmatched. CDR3 DNA: TGTGCCAGCAGCCCTAGCGGGAGAATCACAGATACGCAGTATTTT. Its translation: CASSPSGRITDTQYF.

V and J are TRBV20-1 and TRBJ2-3; 7 positions agree with TRBD2. V was pared by 5 bases and J by 7 bases, with 12 bases of the junction left unmatched. There are 14 residues in the CDR3. Germline CDR1 is DFQATT and CDR2 is SNEGSKA (reference sequence). CDR3 amino acids: CSASNRDYPNTQYF. Written as DNA, the CDR3 is TGCAGTGCTTCCAACCGGGACTATCCAAATACGCAGTATTTT.

V and J are TRBV27 and TRBJ2-1; D is ambiguous. CDR1 is MNHEY and CDR2 is SMNVEV in the germline V gene (reference sequence). The V gene lost 2 bases and the J gene lost 13 bases, with 9 bases spanning the gap. The CDR3 loop spans 11 amino acids. CDR3 sequence: CASSLDHLQFF. The CDR3 DNA is TGTGCCAGCAGTTTAGACCATCTCCAGTTCTTC.

V usage is TRBV7-6 and J usage is TRBJ2-7; D possibly uses TRBD1 or TRBD2 (5 bases each). From germline, CDR1 is SGHVS and CDR2 FNYEAQ. The CDR3 is 13 residues long. The V end lost 0 bases, the J end lost 7 bases, and 10 bases lay between the germline ends. The CDR3 region has the DNA TGTGCCAGCAGCTTAGCTCGGGGCTGGGAGCAGTACTTC. Amino acid sequence: CASSLARGWEQYF.

The V and J genes are TRBV6-2 or TRBV6-3 and TRBJ2-1; 9 bases agree with TRBD2. V trimming: 3 bases; J trimming: 8 bases; junction bases outside the gene matches: 8. This CDR3 is 15 amino acids long. Germline V gene data show CDR1 as MNHEY and CDR2 as SVGEGT. This CDR3 reads CASSYVLAGRDEQFF. Written as DNA, the CDR3 is TGTGCCAGCAGTTATGTCCTAGCGGGAAGAGATGAGCAGTTCTTC.

This clonotype turned up a few times. V and J are TRBV19 and TRBJ2-1; D gene ambiguous. CDR1 is LNHDA and CDR2 is SQIVND in the germline V gene (reference sequence). Trimming removed 3 bases from V and 10 bases from J, with 16 bases in between. This CDR3 comprises 14 residues. The CDR3 region has the DNA TGTGCCAGTAGTATTGGACGCTTCCCCATGGAGCAGTTCTTC. Translating gives CASSIGRFPMEQFF. Full variable domain (missing parts from reference TRBV19 and TRBJ2-1): DGGITQSPKYLFRKEGQNVTLSCEQNLNHDAMYWYRQDPGQGLRLIYYSQIVNDFQKGDIAEGYSVSREKKESFPLTVTSAQKNPTAFYLCASSIGRFPMEQFFGPGTRLTVL.

This clonotype showed up just a few times. J is TRBJ1-2 and V is TRBV18, with 7 nucleotides matching TRBD1. The V gene end was trimmed by 6 bases and the J gene end by 2 bases; junction bases not matched to a gene: 3. The CDR3 length is 13 residues. CDR1 is KGHSH, CDR2 LQKENI, per germline. CDR3 sequence (DNA): TGTGCCAGCTCCCCGGACAGGAACTATGGCTACACCTTC. Protein: CASSPDRNYGYTF.

This rearrangement joins TRBV10-3 to TRBJ2-5; TRBD1 or TRBD2 may be the D gene (5 bases each). In germline, CDR1 is ENHRY, CDR2 SYGVKD. Trimming pared 2 bases from V and 3 bases from J, leaving 7 bases between. The CDR3 runs 13 residues. The CDR3 bases are TGTGCCATCAGTGAGGGGACGGAAGAGACCCAGTACTTC. Translating it yields CAISEGTEETQYF.

DNA of the CDR3: TGTGCCTGGAGTGTACGGGGGGAGACCCAGTACTTC. Its translation: CAWSVRGETQYF. V gene TRBV30 combines with J gene TRBJ2-5; tentative D call: TRBD2 (6 bases). V was pared by 0 bases and J by 5 bases, with 7 bases between. Germline V gene sequence: CDR1 GTSNPN, CDR2 SVGIG (reference sequence). This CDR3 has 12 amino acids.

There are a few counts of this clonotype. The DNA of the CDR3 is TGTGCCAGCTCACCATCCGGGACAGGGGCGACCGGGGAGCTGTTTTTT. It translates to CASSPSGTGATGELFF. V usage is TRBV18 and J usage is TRBJ2-2; 10 bases agree with TRBD1. Looked up from germline, CDR1 is KGHSH and CDR2 is LQKENI. V trimming: 2 bases; J trimming: 5 bases; junction bases outside the gene matches: 5. The CDR3 has 16 residues. Supplemented by reference TRBV18 and TRBJ2-2, the full variable domain reads NAGVMQNPRHLVRRRGQEARLRCSPMKGHSHVYWYRQLPEEGLKFMVYLQKENIIDESGMPKERFSAEFPKEGPSILRIQQVVRGDSAAYFCASSPSGTGATGELFFGEGSRLTVL.

The table lists this clonotype with a few counts. The rearrangement joins TRBV5-4 to TRBJ2-3, with D tentatively TRBD1 or TRBD2 (5 bases each). With 0 bases removed from V and 3 bases from J, the gap between germline ends came to 8 bases. The CDR3 covers 14 residues. Germline-derived CDR1 and CDR2 are SGHNT and YYREEE (reference sequence). The CDR3 nucleotides are TGTGCCAGCAGCTTGGGTGGGGGAACAGATACGCAGTATTTT. Translating gives CASSLGGGTDTQYF.

The rearrangement joins TRBV19 to TRBJ2-6; possible D gene TRBD2, 5 bases. Trimming stripped 3 bases from V and 3 bases from J, with 9 bases between. Germline CDR1 LNHDA, CDR2 SQIVND (reference sequence). The CDR3 totals 15 residues. In nucleotides, the CDR3 is TGTGCCAGTAGTATGGCCCGGGGTGGGGCCAACGTCCTGACTTTC. Protein product: CASSMARGGANVLTF.

This clonotype occurred a few times. This rearrangement joins TRBV27 to TRBJ2-3; TRBD2 matches at 9 bases. From germline, CDR1 is MNHEY and CDR2 SMNVEV (reference sequence). The CDR3 loop spans 15 amino acids. V lost 5 bases to trimming and J lost 6 bases; unmatched junction nucleotides: 9. The DNA for the CDR3 is TGTGCCAGCAGTCGACCGGGACTAGCATTTGATACGCAGTATTTT. Protein: CASSRPGLAFDTQYF.

In this sample, this clonotype turned up a few times. The chain is built from TRBV19 and TRBJ2-7, with 11 bases fitting TRBD1. Germline loops: CDR1 LNHDA, CDR2 SQIVND (reference sequence). V trimming: 11 bases; J trimming: 0 bases; junction bases outside the gene matches: 12. This CDR3 contains 16 residues. The CDR3 protein is CASRDRGSPSSYEQYF. Written as DNA, the CDR3 is TGTGCCTCTCGGGACAGGGGGTCCCCCTCCTCCTACGAGCAGTACTTC.

The chain couples TRBV30 to TRBJ1-6; D gene unclear. Between the trimmed V and J ends, which lost 7 bases and 8 bases, there was a span of 15 bases. Germline V gene data show CDR1 as GTSNPN and CDR2 as SVGIG (reference sequence). CDR3 length: 13 residues. Here the CDR3 reads CASAFGLDSPLHF. The CDR3 DNA follows: TGTGCCTCTGCCTTTGGGTTGGATTCACCCCTCCACTTT.

The chain combines TRBV11-2 with TRBJ2-5, with 9 bases that match TRBD2. This CDR3 has 15 residues. Germline-derived CDR1 and CDR2 are SGHAT and FQNNGV. V was pared by 6 bases and J by 1 base, with 6 bases of the junction left unmatched. The chain's CDR3 is CASSQTSGGQETQYF. CDR3 DNA: TGTGCCAGCAGTCAGACTAGCGGAGGCCAAGAGACCCAGTACTTC.

The rearrangement links TRBV18 to TRBJ2-7; D is possibly TRBD2 (5 bases). Deletions cut 8 bases from V and 4 bases from J, with 15 bases between. Germline-derived CDR1 and CDR2 are KGHSH and LQKENI. CDR3 length equals 13 residues. CDR3 region: CASTTRTRYEQYF. DNA of the CDR3: TGTGCCAGCACCACTAGGACGAGATACGAGCAGTACTTC.

V and J are TRBV19 and TRBJ1-5; possibly TRBD1 for D (5 bases). Germline loops: CDR1 LNHDA, CDR2 SQIVND (reference sequence). The CDR3 consists of 17 residues. With 4 bases removed from V and 5 bases from J, the gap between germline ends came to 21 bases. The chain's CDR3 is CASSTLPRQLVYQPQHF. As DNA, the CDR3 is TGTGCCAGTAGTACCCTTCCGAGACAGTTAGTTTATCAGCCCCAGCATTTT. Full variable domain (outside the CDR3, taken from reference TRBV19 and TRBJ1-5): DGGITQSPKYLFRKEGQNVTLSCEQNLNHDAMYWYRQDPGQGLRLIYYSQIVNDFQKGDIAEGYSVSREKKESFPLTVTSAQKNPTAFYLCASSTLPRQLVYQPQHFGDGTRLSIL.

By share, this clonotype ranks as medium-sized. The chain uses TRBV19 and TRBJ2-2, with 7 bases that match TRBD1. The CDR3 sequence is 16 residues long. With 4 bases clipped from V and 8 bases from J, the junction kept 13 bases outside the gene matches. Germline V gene sequence: CDR1 LNHDA, CDR2 SQIVND (reference sequence). CDR3 protein: CASSREGAPPDGELFF. The CDR3 nucleotides are TGTGCCAGTAGTAGAGAGGGGGCCCCACCTGATGGGGAGCTGTTTTTT.